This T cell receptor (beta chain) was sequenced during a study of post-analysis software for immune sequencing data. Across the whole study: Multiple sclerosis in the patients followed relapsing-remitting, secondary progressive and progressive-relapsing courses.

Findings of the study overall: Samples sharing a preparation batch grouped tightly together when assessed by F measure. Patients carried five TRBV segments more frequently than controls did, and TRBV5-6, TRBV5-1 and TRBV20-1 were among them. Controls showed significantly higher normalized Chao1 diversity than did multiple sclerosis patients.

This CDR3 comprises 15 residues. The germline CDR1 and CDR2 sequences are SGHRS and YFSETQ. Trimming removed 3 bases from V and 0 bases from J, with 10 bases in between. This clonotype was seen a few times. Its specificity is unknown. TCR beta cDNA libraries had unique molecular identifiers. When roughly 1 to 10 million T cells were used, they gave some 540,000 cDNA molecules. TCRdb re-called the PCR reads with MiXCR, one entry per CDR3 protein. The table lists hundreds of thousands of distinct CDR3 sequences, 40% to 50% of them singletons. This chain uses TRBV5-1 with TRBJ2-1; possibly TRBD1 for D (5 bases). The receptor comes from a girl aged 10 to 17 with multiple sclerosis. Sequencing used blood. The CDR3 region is CASSSGHVSYNEQFF. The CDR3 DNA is TGCGCCAGCAGCTCAGGACACGTCTCCTACAATGAGCAGTTCTTC.